Described below is a single TCR beta chain sequence and its context. Its antigen is as yet unknown. Unstimulated regulatory T cells (CD4+CD25+CD127-), CD4+CD25- non-regulatory cells, CD4 and CD8 cells were FACS-sorted from thawed PBMCs. Germline loops: CDR1 SGHVS, CDR2 FNYEAQ. V shed 3 bases, J shed 0 bases, and the junction held 5 bases outside the gene matches. There are 17 residues in the CDR3. The entry originates in a study of Tregs in tolerant kidney transplant recipients. Study observations and caveats: The small number of patients limits these findings pending further validation.

Here immunoSEQ multiplex PCR was the method, and the copy in TCRdb shows in-frame clones only, minus some. Among tens of thousands of clones listed, more than 85% were seen once. The chain carries TRBV7-6 and TRBJ2-1; TRBD2 matches 10 bases. The origin of this receptor is a human donor who received a combined kidney and bone marrow transplant. Sequenced here: CD4+ T cells from blood, sampled before the transplant. CDR3 sequence reads: CASSFQRGGPSYNEQFF. CDR3 nucleotides: TGTGCCAGCAGCTTTCAGCGGGGGGGCCCCTCCTACAATGAGCAGTTCTTC.